These 25 T cell receptor beta chains share one sample of origin, sequenced in a study of cytomegalovirus exposure and HLA in healthy donors. Sequencing was performed with immunoSEQ multiplex PCR; in TCRdb, only in-frame clones are kept and a portion is missing. Of 130,000 or so clones listed, around nine tenths are singletons. Sequencing was performed on PBMCs. The receptors were sampled from a man between 25 and 39 years old in good health and CMV-seronegative.

In its sample, this clone was seen a few times. The chain carries TRBV28 and TRBJ1-2; the D is unclear. V lost 7 bases to trimming and J lost 3 bases, with 12 bases between them. Germline V gene lookup returns CDR1 MDHEN and CDR2 SYDVKM. This CDR3 is built from 13 residues. The CDR3 here is CASTPWRYYGYTF. In nucleotides, the CDR3 is TGTGCCAGCACCCCCTGGAGATACTATGGCTACACCTTC.

This sequence joins TRBV6-6 and TRBJ1-1; 10 nucleotides align to TRBD1. The CDR3 is 15 amino acids. With 3 bases clipped from V and 2 bases from J, the junction kept 3 bases outside the gene matches. CDR1 is MNHNY, CDR2 SVGAGI, per germline (reference sequence). CDR3 protein: CASSYGQGGNTEAFF. CDR3 DNA: TGTGCCAGCAGTTATGGACAGGGGGGTAACACTGAAGCTTTCTTT.

In this sample, this clone turned up a few times. The rearrangement joins TRBV28 to TRBJ1-5, with D possibly TRBD1 on 6 matching bases. The CDR3 consists of 16 residues. Trimming stripped 2 bases from V and 0 bases from J, with 11 bases between. Germline values: CDR1 MDHEN, CDR2 SYDVKM. The CDR3 spells CASSLAQGYSNQPQHF. The CDR3 DNA reads TGTGCCAGCAGTTTAGCTCAGGGGTATAGCAATCAGCCCCAGCATTTT.

The J gene is TRBJ1-3, the V gene TRBV5-4; D might be TRBD1 (5 bases). This CDR3 region has 16 residues. CDR1 is SGHNT, CDR2 YYREEE, per germline (reference sequence). V lost 1 base, J lost 0 bases, and 11 bases lay in between. The DNA of the CDR3 is TGTGCCAGCAGCTTGATGGGGACTTTCTCTGGAAACACCATATATTTT. Translating it yields CASSLMGTFSGNTIYF. The whole variable domain, filled in from reference TRBV5-4 and TRBJ1-3, reads ETGVTQSPTHLIKTRGQQVTLRCSSQSGHNTVSWYQQALGQGPQFIFQYYREEENGRGNFPPRFSGLQFPNYSSELNVNALELDDSALYLCASSLMGTFSGNTIYFGEGSWLTVV.

This chain joins TRBV2 and TRBJ2-7, with 7 bases fitting TRBD1. Germline CDR1 reads SNHLY; CDR2 reads FYNNEI. The CDR3 has 11 amino acids. V shed 7 bases and J 7 bases; nucleotides not matched to a gene: 4. The CDR3, as DNA: TGTGCCAGCACCACAGGGGTGGAGCAGTACTTC. Its protein is CASTTGVEQYF.

This chain joins TRBV28 and TRBJ1-6, with no clear D. V lost 3 bases and J lost 0, with 3 bases in between. In germline, CDR1 is MDHEN, CDR2 SYDVKM. The CDR3 is made up of 14 amino acids. CDR3 sequence reads: CASSLSSYNSPLHF. The CDR3 DNA reads as TGTGCCAGCAGTTTGAGCTCCTATAATTCACCCCTCCACTTT.

This chain links TRBV6-1 with TRBJ2-3; D may be TRBD2 (6 bases). The CDR3 is 15 residues long. Germline CDR1 MNHNS, CDR2 SASEGT. Between the trimmed V and J ends, which lost 4 bases and 0 bases, there was a span of 11 bases. This CDR3 is CASSVLRGSTDTQYF. The CDR3 DNA is TGTGCCAGCAGTGTGTTACGGGGGAGCACAGATACGCAGTATTTT.

V gene TRBV4-3 combines with J gene TRBJ2-1; 8 nucleotides match TRBD1. V lost 0 bases, J lost 8 bases, and 9 bases stayed unmatched. CDR3 size: 16 residues. In germline, CDR1 is LGHNA, CDR2 YSLEER. The CDR3 coding sequence is TGCGCCAGCAGCCAAGATCCCCACAGGGGGGTGGATGAGCAGTTCTTC. It encodes CASSQDPHRGVDEQFF.

This rearrangement joins TRBV5-6 to TRBJ1-1; D possibly corresponds to TRBD1 (5 bases). V lost 5 bases, J lost 1 base, and 15 bases lay in between. CDR3 length: 15 residues. CDR1 and CDR2 from the germline V gene are SGHDT and YYEEEE. The CDR3 sequence is CASSLGAQGNTEAFF. The CDR3 DNA reads as TGTGCCAGCAGTCTTGGGGCCCAGGGGAACACTGAAGCTTTCTTT.

The J gene is TRBJ2-7, the V gene TRBV29-1; D uncertain. The CDR3 sequence is 11 residues long. Germline CDR1 and CDR2: SQVTM and ANQGSEA. Trimming shortened V by 2 bases and J by 3 bases, and 5 bases separated the two germline ends. This CDR3 reads CSVEYSYEQYF. CDR3 sequence (DNA): TGCAGCGTTGAATACAGCTACGAGCAGTACTTC.

The genes are TRBV29-1 and TRBJ2-3; 8 nucleotides agree with TRBD2. J gave up 5 bases and V 1 base, and 11 bases lay outside the gene matches. The germline CDR1 and CDR2 sequences are SQVTM and ANQGSEA. The CDR3 consists of 16 residues. The chain's CDR3 is CSVEGSRGGGGDTQYF. The CDR3 DNA sequence: TGCAGCGTTGAAGGCTCTCGGGGGGGCGGGGGAGATACGCAGTATTTT.

The chain joins TRBV19 to TRBJ2-5, with a tentative D call TRBD1 (6 bases). The CDR3 is 15 residues long. CDR1 LNHDA and CDR2 SQIVND come from the germline V gene (reference sequence). Deletions cut 5 bases from V and 3 bases from J, with 16 bases between. CDR3 coding DNA: TGTGCCAGTAGTCTATCATCTCCAGGGGAAGAGACCCAGTACTTC. It codes for CASSLSSPGEETQYF.

The chain couples TRBV18 to TRBJ2-3; 8 bases align to TRBD2. J lost 1 base, V lost 4 bases, and 7 bases had no gene match. The CDR3 runs 16 residues. Germline-derived CDR1 and CDR2 are KGHSH and LQKENI. The CDR3 coding sequence is TGTGCCAGCTCACGATCCGGGGGGGCCGGCACAGATACGCAGTATTTT. Translating it yields CASSRSGGAGTDTQYF. Together with reference TRBV18 and TRBJ2-3, the CDR3 gives the full variable domain: NAGVMQNPRHLVRRRGQEARLRCSPMKGHSHVYWYRQLPEEGLKFMVYLQKENIIDESGMPKERFSAEFPKEGPSILRIQQVVRGDSAAYFCASSRSGGAGTDTQYFGPGTRLTVL.

The chain employs TRBV9 and TRBJ1-3, with D tentatively TRBD1 (5 bases). V was trimmed by 0 bases and J by 3 bases, leaving 10 bases between them. Germline lookup yields CDR1 SGDLS and CDR2 YYNGEE. This CDR3 is 15 amino acids long. The CDR3 coding sequence is TGTGCCAGCAGCGTAGCTTGGGGCAGTGGAAACACCATATATTTT. It yields the protein CASSVAWGSGNTIYF.

The CDR3 DNA is TGTGCCAGCAGTTCTCCCTACGAGCAGTACTTC. Protein: CASSSPYEQYF. The chain employs TRBV28 and TRBJ2-7; D gene ambiguous. Germline V lookup: CDR1 MDHEN, CDR2 SYDVKM. The length of the CDR3 is 11 residues. Deletions cut 4 bases from V and 2 bases from J, with 3 bases between.

The gene calls are TRBV19 and TRBJ1-1, with TRBD1 as a possible D gene (6 bases). The CDR3 extends over 13 amino acids. Germline loops: CDR1 LNHDA, CDR2 SQIVND (reference sequence). The V and J ends lost 2 bases and 6 bases respectively, with 10 bases between them. The CDR3 sequence: CASSIRGGAEAFF. CDR3 sequence (DNA): TGTGCCAGTAGTATAAGGGGGGGAGCTGAAGCTTTCTTT.

The chain employs TRBV27 and TRBJ2-2; 9 bases agree with TRBD1. The V gene end was trimmed by 3 bases and the J gene end by 6 bases; junction bases not matched to a gene: 5. In germline, CDR1 is MNHEY, CDR2 SMNVEV (reference sequence). The CDR3 consists of 15 residues. The CDR3 sequence is CASSFGTGIPGELFF. The CDR3, as DNA: TGTGCCAGCAGTTTCGGGACAGGGATCCCCGGGGAGCTGTTTTTT.

The rearrangement joins TRBV6-5 to TRBJ2-5; 10 nucleotides agree with TRBD1. The CDR3 consists of 15 residues. V lost 2 bases to trimming and J lost 5 bases; unmatched junction nucleotides: 5. Germline V gives CDR1 MNHEY, CDR2 SVGAGI. For the CDR3, the DNA is TGTGCCAGCAGTTACCCGGGACAGGGGCGGGAGACCCAGTACTTC. Its translation: CASSYPGQGRETQYF.

The gene calls are TRBV7-3 and TRBJ2-1; D possibly corresponds to TRBD2 (6 bases). Trimming took off 2 bases at V and 8 bases at J, with 10 bases between the two ends. Germline CDR1 and CDR2: SGHTA and FQGTGA. This CDR3 is built from 13 residues. This CDR3 is CASSLWGGDEQFF. DNA of the CDR3: TGTGCCAGCAGCTTATGGGGCGGGGATGAGCAGTTCTTC.

The chain links TRBV5-1 to TRBJ1-4; maybe TRBD1 (6 bases). The CDR3 sequence is 19 residues long. The V gene lost 1 base and the J gene lost 3 bases, with 22 bases spanning the gap. Germline V lookup: CDR1 SGHRS, CDR2 YFSETQ. Here the CDR3 DNA reads TGCGCCAGCAGCTTGCGTGACAGGCGGAAAGGGGTAGCTAATGAAAAACTGTTTTTT. Its protein product is CASSLRDRRKGVANEKLFF.

This chain uses TRBV29-1 with TRBJ2-1, with 12 bases matching TRBD2. Germline trimming cut 6 bases from V and 1 base from J; bases unmatched to any gene: 4. CDR1 and CDR2 (germline): SQVTM, ANQGSEA. The CDR3 is made up of 15 amino acids. The CDR3 bases are TGCAGCGTGACAACTAGCGGGGGGTCCTACAATGAGCAGTTCTTC. Translation: CSVTTSGGSYNEQFF.

This clone has only one observation. The gene calls are TRBV27 and TRBJ2-7, with TRBD1 identical over 9 bases. V dropped 8 bases and J dropped 6; count of bases not matched to a gene: 5. Germline values: CDR1 MNHEY, CDR2 SMNVEV (reference sequence). The CDR3 sequence is 12 residues long. CDR3 nucleotide sequence: TGTGCCAGCGGACAGGGGAGGGGCGAGCAGTACTTC. The encoded protein is CASGQGRGEQYF.

The gene calls are TRBV4-3 and TRBJ2-1; tentative D call: TRBD1 (5 bases). V lost 0 bases and J 4 bases, leaving 13 bases between the germline ends. Germline CDR1 reads LGHNA; CDR2 reads YSLEER. CDR3 length: 16 residues. The CDR3 sequence: CASSQEGRVGYNEQFF. Here the CDR3 DNA reads TGCGCCAGCAGCCAAGAGGGCAGGGTAGGGTACAATGAGCAGTTCTTC.

The CDR3 DNA reads as TGTGCCAGCAGCCCCTGCCACAGGGTTTGTACCATATATTTT. It codes for CASSPCHRVCTIYF. The chain couples TRBV7-2 to TRBJ1-3; perhaps TRBD1 as D (6 bases). The CDR3 totals 14 residues. Germline lookup yields CDR1 SGHTA and CDR2 FQGNSA. Trimming removed 5 bases from V and 10 bases from J, with 18 bases in between.

The V and J genes are TRBV6-5 and TRBJ1-1; a weak D match, TRBD1 (5 bases). Germline V lookup: CDR1 MNHEY, CDR2 SVGAGI. V was clipped by 5 bases and J by 1 base, with 11 bases between them. There are 14 residues in the CDR3. CDR3 in DNA: TGTGCCAGCAGTCACGACGACAGGAACACTGAAGCTTTCTTT. Translated: CASSHDDRNTEAFF.